This T cell receptor beta chain was documented in a study of T-cell reconstitution after alpha-beta-depleted transplantation in children. Unique molecular identifiers were incorporated when the TCRbeta library was constructed. From the PCR reads, TCRdb called clonotypes with MiXCR, one entry per CDR3 protein. The sample records about 500,000 distinct CDR3 sequences, about 33% being singletons. The CDR3 runs to 17 residues. Deletions cut 0 bases from V and 0 bases from J, with 15 bases between. Germline-derived CDR1 and CDR2 are SGHNT and YYREEE (reference sequence). J is TRBJ1-2 and V is TRBV5-4, with D uncertain. This TCR came from a human donor who donated a stem cell graft to a child with aplastic anemia. The sample was PBMCs from the stem cell graft donor, taken from the stem cell graft. The CDR3: CASSLVPRQTTNYGYTF. The CDR3 DNA is TGTGCCAGCAGCTTGGTCCCCCGGCAGACAACTAACTATGGCTACACCTTC.